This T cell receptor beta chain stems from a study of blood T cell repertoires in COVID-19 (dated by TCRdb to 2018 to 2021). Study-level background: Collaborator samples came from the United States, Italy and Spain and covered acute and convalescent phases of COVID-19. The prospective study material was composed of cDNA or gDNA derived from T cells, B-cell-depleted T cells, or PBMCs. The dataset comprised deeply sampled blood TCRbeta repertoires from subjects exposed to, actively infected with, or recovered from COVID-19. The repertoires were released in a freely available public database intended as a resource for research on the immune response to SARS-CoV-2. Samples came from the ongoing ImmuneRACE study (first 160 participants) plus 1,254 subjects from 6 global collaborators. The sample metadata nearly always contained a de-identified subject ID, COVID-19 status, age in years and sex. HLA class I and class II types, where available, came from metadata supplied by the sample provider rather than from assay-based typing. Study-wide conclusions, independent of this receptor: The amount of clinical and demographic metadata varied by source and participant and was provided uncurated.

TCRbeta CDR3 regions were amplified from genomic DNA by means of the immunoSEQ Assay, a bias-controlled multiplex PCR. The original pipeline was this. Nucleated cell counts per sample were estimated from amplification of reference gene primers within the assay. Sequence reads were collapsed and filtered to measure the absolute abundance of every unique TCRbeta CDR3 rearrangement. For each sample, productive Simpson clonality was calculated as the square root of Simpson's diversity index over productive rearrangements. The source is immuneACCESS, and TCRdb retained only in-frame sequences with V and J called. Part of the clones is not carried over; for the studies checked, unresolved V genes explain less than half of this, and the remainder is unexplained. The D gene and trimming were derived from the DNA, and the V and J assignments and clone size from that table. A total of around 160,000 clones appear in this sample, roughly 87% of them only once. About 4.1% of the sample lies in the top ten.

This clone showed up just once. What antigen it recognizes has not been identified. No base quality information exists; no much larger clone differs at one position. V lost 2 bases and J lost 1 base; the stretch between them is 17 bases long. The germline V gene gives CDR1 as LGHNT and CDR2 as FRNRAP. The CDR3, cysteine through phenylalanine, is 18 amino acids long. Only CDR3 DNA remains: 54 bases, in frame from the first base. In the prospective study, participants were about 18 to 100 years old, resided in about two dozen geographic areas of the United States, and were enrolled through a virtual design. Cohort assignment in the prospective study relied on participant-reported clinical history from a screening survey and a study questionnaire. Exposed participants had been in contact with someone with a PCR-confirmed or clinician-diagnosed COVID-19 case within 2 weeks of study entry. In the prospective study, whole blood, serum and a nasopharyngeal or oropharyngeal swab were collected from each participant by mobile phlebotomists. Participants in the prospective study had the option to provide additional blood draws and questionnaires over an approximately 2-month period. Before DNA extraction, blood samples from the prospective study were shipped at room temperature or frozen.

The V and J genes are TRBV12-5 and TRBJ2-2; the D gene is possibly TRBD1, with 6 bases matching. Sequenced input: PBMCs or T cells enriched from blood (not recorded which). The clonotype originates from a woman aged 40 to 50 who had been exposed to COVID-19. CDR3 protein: CASGLPLGQTQNTGELFF. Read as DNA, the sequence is TGTGCTAGTGGTTTGCCCCTAGGACAGACCCAGAACACCGGGGAGCTGTTTTTT.